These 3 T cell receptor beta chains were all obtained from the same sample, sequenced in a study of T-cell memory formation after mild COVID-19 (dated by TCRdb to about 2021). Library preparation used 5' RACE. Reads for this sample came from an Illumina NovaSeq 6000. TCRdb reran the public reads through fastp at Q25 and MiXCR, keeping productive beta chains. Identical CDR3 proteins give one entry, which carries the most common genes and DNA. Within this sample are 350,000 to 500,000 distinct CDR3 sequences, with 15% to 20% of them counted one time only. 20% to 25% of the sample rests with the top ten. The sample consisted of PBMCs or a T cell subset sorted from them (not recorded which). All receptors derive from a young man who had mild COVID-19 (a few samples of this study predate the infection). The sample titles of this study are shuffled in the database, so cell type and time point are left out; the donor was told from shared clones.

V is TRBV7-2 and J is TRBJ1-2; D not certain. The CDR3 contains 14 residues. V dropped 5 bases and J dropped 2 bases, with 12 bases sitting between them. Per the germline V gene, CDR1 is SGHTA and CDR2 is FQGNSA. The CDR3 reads CASSQSGNNYGYTF. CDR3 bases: TGTGCCAGCAGCCAATCGGGCAACAACTATGGCTACACCTTC. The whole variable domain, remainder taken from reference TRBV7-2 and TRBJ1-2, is GAGVSQSPSNKVTEKGKDVELRCDPISGHTALYWYRQSLGQGLEFLIYFQGNSAPDKSGLPSDRFSAERTGGSVSTLTIQRTQQEDSAVYLCASSQSGNNYGYTFGSGTRLTVV.

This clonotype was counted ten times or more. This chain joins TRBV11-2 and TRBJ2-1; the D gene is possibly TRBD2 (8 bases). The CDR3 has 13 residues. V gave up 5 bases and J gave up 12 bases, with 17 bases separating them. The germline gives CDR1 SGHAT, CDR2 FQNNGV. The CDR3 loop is CASSLPGGTAQFF. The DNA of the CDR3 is TGTGCCAGCAGCCTCCCGGGAGGGACAGCGCAGTTCTTC.

The CDR3 DNA follows: TGTGCCAGCAGTTATCGGGTTGGAGGACTTTCTCAAGAGACCCAGTACTTC. Amino acids: CASSYRVGGLSQETQYF. V and J are TRBV6-6 and TRBJ2-5; maybe TRBD2 (5 bases). Germline V gives CDR1 MNHNY, CDR2 SVGAGI (reference sequence). The CDR3 is 17 residues long. The V and J ends lost 3 bases and 2 bases respectively, with 19 bases between them.